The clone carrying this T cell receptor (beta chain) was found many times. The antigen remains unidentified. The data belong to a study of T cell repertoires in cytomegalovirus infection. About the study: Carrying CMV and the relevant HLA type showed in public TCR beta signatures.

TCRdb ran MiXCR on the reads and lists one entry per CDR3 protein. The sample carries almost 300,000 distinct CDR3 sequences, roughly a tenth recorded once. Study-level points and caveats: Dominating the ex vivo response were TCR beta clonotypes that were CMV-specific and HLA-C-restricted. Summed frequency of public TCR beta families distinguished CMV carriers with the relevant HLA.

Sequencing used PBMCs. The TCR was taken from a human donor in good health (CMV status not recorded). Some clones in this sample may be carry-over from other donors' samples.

The CDR3 sequence: CASSQSLTGAGEAFF. CDR3 sequence (DNA): TGTGCCAGCAGCCAATCCCTCACCGGGGCGGGTGAAGCTTTCTTT. J is TRBJ1-1 and V is TRBV4-2; possible D gene TRBD1, 5 bases. CDR1 is LGHNA, CDR2 YNFKEQ, per germline. The CDR3 length is 15 residues. V was shortened by 2 bases and J by 7 bases, with 17 bases between the two germline ends.